In this sample, the clone carrying this TCR beta chain turned up many times. The antigen is not known. TCRdb called the reads again in MiXCR, with one record for every CDR3 protein. This table has roughly 990,000 distinct CDR3 sequences, roughly a third appearing once. This entry is derived from a study of T cell repertoires in cytomegalovirus infection. Across the whole study: CMV epitopes used comprised recently identified HLA-C-restricted ones and well-studied HLA-B-restricted ones. It was the public TCR beta signatures that indicated both CMV infection and matching HLA type.

This CDR3 is 10 amino acids long. Trimming took 6 bases from V and 3 from J, leaving 2 bases between them. Germline V gene data show CDR1 as MDHEN and CDR2 as SYDVKM. Whole-study results and caveats: The study found HLA-C-restricted CMV-specific TCR beta clonotypes dominating the ex vivo response.

This clonotype was obtained from a human donor in good health (CMV status not recorded). Some clones in this sample may be carry-over from other donors' samples. J is TRBJ1-1 and V is TRBV28; no clear D. The source was cultured CD8+ T cells from PBMCs, collected from culture after CMV antigen stimulation. The CDR3: CASRDTEAFF. In DNA, the CDR3 is TGTGCCAGCAGGGACACTGAAGCTTTCTTT.